This T cell receptor (beta chain) was found in a study of regulatory T cells in long-lasting Graves disease. Points from the study as a whole: The small sample size may have reduced accuracy.

Through Arm-PCR of CDR3 regions and iRepertoire HTBI primers, TCR beta libraries were built. TCRdb recomputed calls from the multiplex PCR reads with MiXCR, one row per CDR3 protein. The sample records about 620,000 distinct CDR3 sequences, around 15% being singletons. Trimming removed 4 bases from V and 0 bases from J, with 19 bases in between. This CDR3 region has 18 residues. Germline CDR1 reads SGHTA; CDR2 reads FQGNSA. The time point is: newly diagnosed GD, antithyroid drugs for less than 3 months. From RNA extracted from PBMCs, the TCR library was made. With EDTA tubes as the receptacles, nine milliliters of peripheral blood were drawn. For this clonotype: Its specificity is not known.

These sequences were also reported in another study, on T cells in Graves' hyperthyroidism and ophthalmopathy.

Material: peripheral blood mononuclear cells (PBMCs), obtained at new diagnosis, from a patient treated with antithyroid drugs. The chain links TRBV7-2 to TRBJ2-1; a possible D gene is TRBD1 (5 bases). The receptor comes from a young woman with Graves disease. The CDR3 DNA reads as TGTGCCAGCAGCTCGAAAGTCCCAGGGTTCCGCTCCTACAATGAGCAGTTCTTC. Protein sequence: CASSSKVPGFRSYNEQFF.